Shown below are 28 T cell receptor beta chains from a single sample sequenced in a study of CD8 T cells in ankylosing spondylitis. TCRdb called the 5' RACE reads again in MiXCR, with one record for every CDR3 protein. The sample lists some 330,000 distinct CDR3 sequences; approximately 8% were seen once. What these receptors recognize is not known. Study-wide results and caveats: Ankylosing spondylitis blood appeared to be characterized by a TCR beta motif of eight highly homologous variants.

The sequencing sample was made of blood, either unsorted or a sorted T cell fraction (not recorded which). These receptors all stem from a male donor with ankylosing spondylitis.

This clonotype has at least ten counts. The V gene is TRBV28, the J gene TRBJ2-6; D is ambiguous. There are 15 residues in the CDR3. The V end was cut by 4 bases, the J end by 0 bases, with 7 bases between. Germline-derived CDR1 and CDR2 are MDHEN and SYDVKM. The CDR3 here is CASSSYNSGANVLTF. The CDR3 nucleotides are TGTGCCAGCAGTTCGTATAACTCTGGGGCCAACGTCCTGACTTTC.

This clonotype has just a few counts. This chain uses TRBV7-2 with TRBJ1-2; a weak D match, TRBD1 (6 bases). The germline V and J ends were trimmed by 5 bases and 0 bases, with 10 bases remaining between them. From germline, CDR1 is SGHTA and CDR2 FQGNSA. The CDR3 length is 14 residues. The CDR3 DNA is TGTGCCAGCAGCATGGACAGTACTAACTATGGCTACACCTTC. Its protein product is CASSMDSTNYGYTF.

This clonotype was found a few times. This chain uses TRBV7-2 with TRBJ2-2; D gene uncertain. The ends were cut back, 5 bases at V and 6 bases at J, with 10 bases in the middle. The CDR3 loop spans 13 amino acids. In germline, CDR1 is SGHTA, CDR2 FQGNSA. This chain's CDR3 is CASSPTAAGELFF. The DNA of the CDR3 is TGTGCCAGCAGCCCCACCGCTGCCGGGGAGCTGTTTTTT. The whole variable domain, filled in from reference TRBV7-2 and TRBJ2-2, reads GAGVSQSPSNKVTEKGKDVELRCDPISGHTALYWYRQSLGQGLEFLIYFQGNSAPDKSGLPSDRFSAERTGGSVSTLTIQRTQQEDSAVYLCASSPTAAGELFFGEGSRLTVL.

The chain employs TRBV12-3 or TRBV12-4 and TRBJ2-3, with 7 bases aligning to TRBD1. With V trimmed by 5 bases and J by 3 bases, 8 bases remained unmatched. The length of the CDR3 is 15 residues. The CDR3 DNA follows: TGTGCCAGCAGTACTGGGGGCAGGGGGACAGATACGCAGTATTTT. Residues: CASSTGGRGTDTQYF.

The chain combines TRBV20-1 with TRBJ2-1, with D tentatively TRBD2 (5 bases). Deletions cut 6 bases from V and 1 base from J, with 13 bases between. The length of the CDR3 is 14 residues. Looked up from germline, CDR1 is DFQATT and CDR2 is SNEGSKA (reference sequence). The CDR3 DNA reads TGCAGTGCCCGGCCGCTAGCTTCCTACAATGAGCAGTTCTTC. Amino acids: CSARPLASYNEQFF.

The chain joins TRBV7-2 to TRBJ2-3; D tentatively reads TRBD1 or TRBD2 (5 bases each). The CDR3 covers 17 residues. Germline CDR1 is SGHTA and CDR2 is FQGNSA. Trimming took off 4 bases at V and 1 base at J, with 18 bases between the two ends. CDR3 in amino acids: CASSSVRGPGGTDTQYF. CDR3 nucleotide sequence: TGTGCCAGCAGCTCCGTTCGGGGCCCGGGTGGCACAGATACGCAGTATTTT.

This clonotype was found many times. J is TRBJ2-5 and V is TRBV29-1; 8 bases line up with TRBD2. CDR1 SQVTM and CDR2 ANQGSEA come from the germline V gene. The CDR3 has 13 residues. V gave up 6 bases and J gave up 5 bases; unmatched junction bases: 8. As DNA, the CDR3 is TGCAGCGTGGGGGGACTAGAACGCGAGACCCAGTACTTC. Amino acids: CSVGGLERETQYF.

This clonotype was seen a few times. V gene TRBV6-2 or TRBV6-3 combines with J gene TRBJ1-2; possibly TRBD1 for D (5 bases). The CDR3 is made up of 14 amino acids. Germline V gene lookup returns CDR1 MNHEY and CDR2 SVGEGT. Trimming pared 1 base from V and 4 bases from J, leaving 10 bases between. The CDR3 region is CASSYYQGFYGYTF. The CDR3 nucleotides read TGTGCCAGCAGTTACTATCAGGGATTCTATGGCTACACCTTC.

This chain uses TRBV20-1 with TRBJ2-2, with D perhaps TRBD1 or TRBD2 (5 bases each). This CDR3 has 13 amino acids. Trimming stripped 5 bases from V and 3 bases from J, with 10 bases between. Germline V CDR1 and CDR2: DFQATT, SNEGSKA (reference sequence). CDR3 sequence reads: CSAQGPYTGELFF. CDR3 DNA sequence: TGCAGTGCTCAGGGACCTTACACCGGGGAGCTGTTTTTT.

This clonotype appeared a few times. V is TRBV7-3 and J is TRBJ2-6; TRBD1 might be the D (5 bases). Germline V gives CDR1 SGHTA, CDR2 FQGTGA. V lost 3 bases, J lost 5 bases, and 11 bases lay in between. This CDR3 region has 15 residues. CDR3 loop: CASSFEQGRANVLTF. The CDR3, as DNA: TGTGCCAGCAGCTTCGAGCAGGGTAGGGCCAACGTCCTGACTTTC.

The CDR3 region is CASSIQLTGLGEQYF. The CDR3, as DNA: TGTGCCAGTAGTATCCAGCTGACAGGCCTCGGCGAGCAGTACTTC. V and J are TRBV19 and TRBJ2-7; the D gene is possibly TRBD1 (6 bases). Germline V gives CDR1 LNHDA, CDR2 SQIVND (reference sequence). The CDR3 spans 15 residues. V was cut by 3 bases and J by 6 bases, with 18 bases left in between.

This clonotype was observed at least ten times. The chain has TRBV5-4 and TRBJ2-3; no firm D call. Germline V lookup: CDR1 SGHNT, CDR2 YYREEE (reference sequence). The germline V and J ends were trimmed by 2 bases and 6 bases, with 7 bases remaining between them. The CDR3 length is 12 residues. DNA of the CDR3: TGTGCCAGCAGCTTTAATAGTGATACGCAGTATTTT. Translation gives CASSFNSDTQYF. Full variable domain (rest looked up from reference TRBV5-4 and TRBJ2-3): ETGVTQSPTHLIKTRGQQVTLRCSSQSGHNTVSWYQQALGQGPQFIFQYYREEENGRGNFPPRFSGLQFPNYSSELNVNALELDDSALYLCASSFNSDTQYFGPGTRLTVL.

This clonotype was seen more than once but under ten times. The chain recombines TRBV15 with TRBJ2-6; D gene unclear. Trimming pared 0 bases from V and 0 bases from J, leaving 9 bases between. CDR1 LNHNV and CDR2 YYDKDF come from the germline V gene (reference sequence). The CDR3 consists of 17 residues. The CDR3 is CATSRDPSSSGANVLTF. The CDR3 bases are TGTGCCACCAGCAGAGATCCCAGTTCCTCTGGGGCCAACGTCCTGACTTTC.

This clonotype was counted only a few times. V usage is TRBV12-3 or TRBV12-4 and J usage is TRBJ2-1; 8 positions agree with TRBD2. J lost 1 base, V lost 7 bases, and 18 bases had no gene match. The CDR3 length is 19 residues. CDR3 bases: TGTGCCAGCACCCACCCTTCCGAGCGGGAGCCTCCATCCTACAATGAGCAGTTCTTC. Translated: CASTHPSEREPPSYNEQFF.

The chain recombines TRBV7-2 with TRBJ2-1, with TRBD2 matching over 8 bases. The CDR3 is made up of 16 amino acids. CDR1 SGHTA and CDR2 FQGNSA come from the germline V gene. The V segment lost 6 bases and the J segment 0 bases; nucleotides outside the gene matches: 7. The CDR3 spells CASRASTSGSYNEQFF. CDR3 DNA: TGTGCCAGCAGGGCAAGTACTAGCGGCTCCTACAATGAGCAGTTCTTC.

This clonotype appeared a few times. This chain links TRBV5-1 with TRBJ2-5; D tentatively reads TRBD1 or TRBD2 (5 bases each). This CDR3 comprises 15 residues. The ends were cut back, 6 bases at V and 3 bases at J, with 18 bases in the middle. CDR1 is SGHRS, CDR2 YFSETQ, per germline. CDR3 loop: CASISGGRVEETQYF. CDR3 bases: TGCGCCAGCATTAGTGGAGGCAGGGTGGAAGAGACCCAGTACTTC.

At least ten counts were recorded for this clonotype. V is TRBV5-6 and J is TRBJ2-1, with 7 bases fitting TRBD2. CDR1 and CDR2 from the germline V gene are SGHDT and YYEEEE. The V segment lost 0 bases and the J segment 12 bases; nucleotides outside the gene matches: 3. This CDR3 has 12 residues. CDR3 in amino acids: CASSLEAGVQFF. The CDR3, as DNA: TGTGCCAGCAGCTTGGAGGCGGGAGTGCAGTTCTTC.

This clonotype was counted between two and nine times. The chain links TRBV10-3 to TRBJ2-3; 7 positions agree with TRBD1. Germline CDR1 and CDR2: ENHRY and SYGVKD. The ends lost 2 bases at V and 5 bases at J; junction bases unmatched: 7. This CDR3 contains 15 residues. CDR3 residues: CAISEPGQEGDTQYF. CDR3 nucleotide sequence: TGTGCCATCAGTGAGCCCGGACAGGAAGGAGATACGCAGTATTTT.

This clonotype has ten or more counts. The chain combines TRBV29-1 with TRBJ2-7, with TRBD1 matching over 9 bases. This CDR3 is built from 14 residues. With 2 bases clipped from V and 6 bases from J, the junction kept 8 bases outside the gene matches. The germline V gene has CDR1 SQVTM and CDR2 ANQGSEA. CDR3 protein: CSVEIITGGAEQYF. For the CDR3, the DNA is TGCAGCGTTGAAATTATTACAGGGGGCGCCGAGCAGTACTTC.

Ten or more counts support this clonotype. The chain couples TRBV20-1 to TRBJ1-2; perhaps TRBD1 as D (5 bases). CDR3 size: 14 residues. Between the trimmed V and J ends, which lost 5 bases and 3 bases, there was a span of 16 bases. The germline V gene has CDR1 DFQATT and CDR2 SNEGSKA (reference sequence). CDR3 residues: CSADPRGDDYGYTF. Here the CDR3 DNA reads TGCAGTGCTGACCCCAGAGGGGATGACTATGGCTACACCTTC.

Only a few counts were recorded for this clonotype. V and J are TRBV7-2 and TRBJ1-2; D possibly corresponds to TRBD1 (6 bases). CDR3 length: 14 amino acids. The ends were cut back, 5 bases at V and 2 bases at J, with 12 bases in the middle. Germline CDR1 is SGHTA and CDR2 is FQGNSA. The CDR3 DNA sequence: TGTGCCAGCAGCCTAAGGACAGAGAACTATGGCTACACCTTC. This sequence encodes CASSLRTENYGYTF.

In this sample, this clonotype turned up many times. The chain employs TRBV29-1 and TRBJ2-1; the D call may be TRBD1 or TRBD2 (5 bases each). The CDR3 runs to 13 residues. CDR1 is SQVTM and CDR2 is ANQGSEA in the germline V gene. Trimming removed 4 bases from V and 10 bases from J, with 17 bases in between. The CDR3 sequence: CSVVNRGVEEQFF. Written as DNA, the CDR3 is TGCAGCGTTGTAAACCGAGGGGTCGAGGAGCAGTTCTTC.

Of note for this clonotype: One base away lies a much larger clone, so this may be a sequencing read error. The chain couples TRBV5-1 to TRBJ2-2, with 11 bases that match TRBD2. J lost 8 bases, V lost 6 bases, and 12 bases had no gene match. Germline V gives CDR1 SGHRS, CDR2 YFSETQ. This CDR3 has 16 residues. CDR3 amino acids: CASTPGLAAGFGELFF. The CDR3 nucleotides read TGCGCCAGCACACCGGGACTAGCGGCCGGTTTTGGGGAGCTGTTTTTT.

This clonotype appeared many times. The chain has TRBV20-1 and TRBJ2-2; 12 bases map to TRBD1. V lost 5 bases and J lost 5; bases outside the gene matches: 9. Germline V gene data show CDR1 as DFQATT and CDR2 as SNEGSKA (reference sequence). The CDR3 length is 16 residues. This chain's CDR3 is CSAPMGTGGRTGELFF. DNA for the CDR3: TGCAGTGCTCCCATGGGGACAGGGGGCCGTACCGGGGAGCTGTTTTTT.

In its sample, this clonotype was seen many times. The rearrangement links TRBV20-1 to TRBJ1-5, with D tentatively TRBD1 (5 bases). The CDR3 totals 15 residues. V was cut by 2 bases and J by 4 bases, with 15 bases left in between. Looked up from germline, CDR1 is DFQATT and CDR2 is SNEGSKA (reference sequence). CDR3 loop: CSARPTGGWNQPQHF. The CDR3, as DNA: TGCAGTGCTAGACCCACCGGGGGGTGGAATCAGCCCCAGCATTTT.

The genes are TRBV6-2 or TRBV6-3 and TRBJ2-6, with D possibly matching TRBD1 (5 bases). V lost 8 bases and J lost 1, with 15 bases in between. Germline CDR1 is MNHEY and CDR2 is SVGEGT. The CDR3 has 16 amino acids. CDR3 region: CASGGFRASGANVLTF. The CDR3 DNA reads as TGTGCCAGCGGTGGATTCAGGGCATCTGGGGCCAACGTCCTGACTTTC.

This clonotype was counted ten times or more. The rearrangement uses TRBV29-1 and TRBJ2-2; 8 nucleotides align to TRBD1. V lost 3 bases, J lost 6 bases, and 9 bases stayed unmatched. Germline V gives CDR1 SQVTM, CDR2 ANQGSEA. The CDR3 length is 15 residues. The CDR3 bases are TGCAGCGTTGAGACCAGGGGGCATTTTGCCGGGGAGCTGTTTTTT. Encoded protein: CSVETRGHFAGELFF.

The rearrangement uses TRBV7-9 and TRBJ1-4, with D possibly being TRBD1 (6 bases). Germline V CDR1 and CDR2: SEHNR, FQNEAQ (reference sequence). The length of the CDR3 is 15 residues. The V end lost 5 bases, the J end lost 4 bases, and 14 bases lay between the germline ends. The CDR3 DNA reads TGTGCCAGCAGCCAAGAGGAGGGGGGTAATGAAAAACTGTTTTTT. Translated, it gives CASSQEEGGNEKLFF. The variable domain in full, completed from reference TRBV7-9 and TRBJ1-4, reads DTGVSQNPRHKITKRGQNVTFRCDPISEHNRLYWYRQTLGQGPEFLTYFQNEAQLEKSRLLSDRFSAERPKGSFSTLEIQRTEQGDSAMYLCASSQEEGGNEKLFFGSGTQLSVL.